These 22 T cell receptor beta chains originate from one sample sequenced in a study of cytomegalovirus exposure and HLA in healthy donors. This PCR relied on a set of 60 Vbeta primers and 13 Jbeta primers. The repertoire was sequenced with immunoSEQ multiplex PCR; TCRdb's copy has only in-frame clones and lacks some. This table has more than 60,000 clones, roughly 84% appearing once. The sequenced material came from PBMCs. These receptors all come from a woman aged 25 to 39 in good health and CMV-seronegative.

J is TRBJ2-2 and V is TRBV10-3; D remains unclear. The V end was cut by 4 bases, the J end by 1 base, with 7 bases between. Per the germline V gene, CDR1 is ENHRY and CDR2 is SYGVKD. This CDR3 region has 14 residues. The CDR3 region is CAISGQLNTGELFF. CDR3 sequence (DNA): TGTGCCATCAGTGGACAATTGAACACCGGGGAGCTGTTTTTT.

V is TRBV27 and J is TRBJ1-4; D is uncertain. The CDR3 has 14 residues. CDR1 and CDR2 from the germline V gene are MNHEY and SMNVEV (reference sequence). V dropped 2 bases and J dropped 8 bases, with 12 bases sitting between them. The DNA of the CDR3 is TGTGCCAGCAGTTTAATTGGGCCCACCGAAAAACTGTTTTTT. Its translation: CASSLIGPTEKLFF.

CDR3 nucleotide sequence: TGTGCCAGCAGTAAGGGACAGCCAAATGAAAAACTGTTTTTT. Protein sequence: CASSKGQPNEKLFF. The V gene is TRBV27, the J gene TRBJ1-4; 7 positions agree with TRBD1. J gave up 5 bases and V 5 bases, and 5 bases lay outside the gene matches. The CDR3 length is 14 residues. Germline V gene lookup returns CDR1 MNHEY and CDR2 SMNVEV (reference sequence).

The chain joins TRBV7-8 to TRBJ1-2; 7 nucleotides align to TRBD1. This CDR3 has 13 residues. Trimming took 3 bases from V and 8 from J; bases not matched to a gene: 6. In germline, CDR1 is SGHVS, CDR2 FQNEAQ. DNA for the CDR3: TGTGCCAGCAGCTTTAGTAGGGGGCAGGGCTACACCTTC. It encodes CASSFSRGQGYTF.

The CDR3 spells CAWSGQGPTQQYF. The CDR3, as DNA: TGTGCCTGGAGTGGACAGGGTCCTACGCAGCAGTACTTC. The chain has TRBV30 and TRBJ2-7, with TRBD1 identical over 7 bases. The germline V gene has CDR1 GTSNPN and CDR2 SVGIG (reference sequence). The V gene end was trimmed by 1 base and the J gene end by 8 bases; junction bases not matched to a gene: 8. This CDR3 region has 13 residues.

The chain links TRBV7-9 to TRBJ2-5; 9 bases map to TRBD2. Trimming cost V 5 bases and J 4 bases; bases outside gene matches: 5. CDR1 and CDR2 from the germline V gene are SEHNR and FQNEAQ (reference sequence). The CDR3 spans 14 residues. The CDR3 reads CASSHSGSGETQYF. The CDR3 region has the DNA TGTGCCAGCAGCCATAGCGGGAGTGGAGAGACCCAGTACTTC.

The V call is TRBV7-9, the J call TRBJ1-6, with 9 bases lining up with TRBD1. CDR1 is SEHNR, CDR2 FQNEAQ, per germline (reference sequence). The V gene end was trimmed by 4 bases and the J gene end by 9 bases; junction bases not matched to a gene: 7. The length of the CDR3 is 15 residues. In nucleotides, the CDR3 is TGTGCCAGCAGCTCCAGACAGGGGGGTAGTTCACCCCTCCACTTT. Translating it yields CASSSRQGGSSPLHF.

The CDR3 loop is CASSERRGDTGELFF. CDR3 DNA: TGCGCCAGCAGTGAAAGACGGGGGGACACCGGGGAGCTGTTTTTT. J is TRBJ2-2 and V is TRBV10-1, with TRBD2 matching 7 bases. From germline, CDR1 is WNHNN and CDR2 SYGVQD (reference sequence). V was clipped by 3 bases and J by 3 bases; unmatched bases: 4. The CDR3 length is 15 residues.

The chain carries TRBV4-1 and TRBJ2-1; 8 bases are a match to TRBD2. The CDR3 runs 17 residues. Germline-derived CDR1 and CDR2 are MGHRA and YSYEKL. V gave up 4 bases and J gave up 7 bases; unmatched junction bases: 15. The chain's CDR3 is CASSPGGSGGGRNEQFF. CDR3 coding DNA: TGCGCCAGCAGCCCCGGAGGGTCCGGCGGGGGGAGGAATGAGCAGTTCTTC.

For this clone: The junction departs from the called germline gene at one end, perhaps through a read error. This chain connects TRBV7-9 to TRBJ2-7, with a possible D match to TRBD1 (6 bases). In germline, CDR1 is SEHNR, CDR2 FQNEAQ (reference sequence). The CDR3 is 12 amino acids. This CDR3 is CSSSMDSYEQYF. DNA of the CDR3: TGTTCCAGCAGTATGGACAGCTACGAGCAGTACTTC.

This clone was picked up a small number of times. The chain is built from TRBV5-4 and TRBJ2-2; 10 bases agree with TRBD2. The junction had 6 bases not matched to a gene; V was cut back by 5 bases and J by 2 bases. Germline CDR1 SGHNT, CDR2 YYREEE (reference sequence). This CDR3 is built from 16 residues. The CDR3 DNA sequence: TGTGCCAGCAGTGAAGCGGGGGGGCGCAACACCGGGGAGCTGTTTTTT. Translated: CASSEAGGRNTGELFF.

Points on this clone: Mismatch with germline at one junction end may stem from a read error. This chain joins TRBV2 and TRBJ2-2, with 8 bases matching TRBD1. The CDR3 loop spans 13 amino acids. Germline V gene sequence: CDR1 SNHLY, CDR2 FYNNEI. CDR3 in DNA: TGTGCCAGCGGGGACAGGTCCACCGGGGGGCTGTTTTTT. Translated, it gives CASGDRSTGGLFF.

CDR3 protein: CATSRDNSKAFF. The CDR3 DNA reads TGTGCCACCAGCAGAGATAATTCTAAAGCTTTCTTT. The chain employs TRBV15 and TRBJ1-1; D gene unclear. Trimming took off 0 bases at V and 9 bases at J, with 8 bases between the two ends. CDR3 length: 12 residues. Germline CDR1 is LNHNV and CDR2 is YYDKDF (reference sequence).

J is TRBJ1-5 and V is TRBV19; 9 nucleotides align to TRBD1. This CDR3 has 19 residues. V lost 5 bases to trimming and J lost 1 base; unmatched junction nucleotides: 15. From germline, CDR1 is LNHDA and CDR2 SQIVND (reference sequence). CDR3 coding DNA: TGTGCCAGTAGTGTCCCCCGGGACAGGGTAATTGAGAGCAATCAGCCCCAGCATTTT. Protein sequence: CASSVPRDRVIESNQPQHF.

The chain is built from TRBV7-9 and TRBJ1-2, with TRBD1 as a possible D gene (6 bases). This CDR3 comprises 14 residues. Per germline, CDR1 SEHNR and CDR2 FQNEAQ (reference sequence). V was shortened by 5 bases and J by 7 bases, with 17 bases between the two germline ends. This CDR3 reads CASSNTGFWGGYTF. The CDR3 region has the DNA TGTGCCAGCAGCAATACAGGGTTCTGGGGTGGCTACACCTTC.

V and J are TRBV5-6 and TRBJ1-1; 7 bases fit TRBD1. Germline CDR1 and CDR2: SGHDT and YYEEEE. V shed 2 bases and J 1 base; nucleotides not matched to a gene: 5. The CDR3 loop spans 15 amino acids. CDR3 coding DNA: TGTGCCAGCAGCTTCGGAGGGACAGCGAACACTGAAGCTTTCTTT. As protein: CASSFGGTANTEAFF.

The V gene is TRBV11-2, the J gene TRBJ2-3; perhaps TRBD1 as D (6 bases). V was shortened by 3 bases and J by 3 bases, with 10 bases between the two germline ends. Germline loops: CDR1 SGHAT, CDR2 FQNNGV. This CDR3 region has 14 residues. The CDR3 DNA reads TGTGCCAGCAGCTTTCGTCAGGGGACAGATACGCAGTATTTT. As protein: CASSFRQGTDTQYF.

About this clone: The same CDR3 is also encoded by other DNA sequences in this sample. The chain uses TRBV7-2 and TRBJ2-2; D is possibly TRBD1 (6 bases). V was shortened by 4 bases and J by 4 bases, with 10 bases between the two germline ends. Germline V CDR1 and CDR2: SGHTA, FQGNSA. The CDR3 consists of 14 residues. CDR3: CASSSGQSTGELFF. CDR3 nucleotides: TGTGCCAGCAGCTCAGGACAGAGCACCGGGGAGCTGTTTTTT.

The chain couples TRBV11-2 to TRBJ2-7; the match to TRBD1 covers 8 bases. V lost 4 bases to trimming and J lost 2 bases; unmatched junction nucleotides: 4. In germline, CDR1 is SGHAT, CDR2 FQNNGV. This CDR3 spans 14 amino acids. The CDR3 loop reads CASSSLTGAYEQYV. The CDR3, as DNA: TGTGCCAGCAGCTCCCTGACAGGGGCCTACGAGCAGTACGTC.

The chain uses TRBV25-1 and TRBJ1-2, with D unresolved. V lost 2 bases to trimming and J lost 0 bases, with 10 bases between them. Per the germline V gene, CDR1 is MGHDK and CDR2 is SYGVNS. CDR3 length equals 15 residues. The chain's CDR3 is CASSERTGANYGYTF. The CDR3 nucleotides read TGTGCCAGCAGTGAACGGACGGGAGCTAACTATGGCTACACCTTC.

This clone was found a few times. The same CDR3 arises from other DNA sequences in this sample as well. The chain employs TRBV5-8 and TRBJ2-7; 8 positions agree with TRBD1. CDR1 is SGHTS and CDR2 is YDEGEE in the germline V gene. This CDR3 spans 13 amino acids. V was pared by 2 bases and J by 3 bases, with 1 base of the junction left unmatched. The CDR3: CASSLTGGYEQYV. Written as DNA, the CDR3 is TGTGCCAGCAGCTTAACAGGGGGCTACGAGCAGTACGTC.

The chain is built from TRBV19 and TRBJ1-3; tentative D call: TRBD1 (5 bases). V was shortened by 5 bases and J by 4 bases, with 9 bases between the two germline ends. The CDR3 totals 13 residues. Per germline, CDR1 LNHDA and CDR2 SQIVND (reference sequence). CDR3 in amino acids: CASSPGRGNTIYF. The CDR3 coding sequence is TGTGCCAGTAGTCCAGGGAGGGGAAACACCATATATTTT.